This T cell receptor beta chain originates from a study of post-analysis software for immune sequencing data. Study as a whole: Clinical courses comprised relapsing-remitting, secondary progressive and progressive-relapsing multiple sclerosis. Study results and limitations: Four or five TRBV segments were more frequent in patients than controls; TRBV5-6, TRBV5-1 and TRBV20-1 belonged to this group.

Included in the TCR beta cDNA libraries were unique molecular identifiers. It was from roughly 1 to 10 million T cells that around 500,000 cDNA molecules came. TCRdb processed the PCR reads anew with MiXCR; each CDR3 protein has one entry. The sample shows hundreds of thousands of distinct CDR3 sequences, roughly 29% of them seen only once. The V end lost 5 bases, the J end lost 6 bases, and 18 bases lay between the germline ends. The CDR3 spans 14 residues. In germline, CDR1 is DFQATT, CDR2 SNEGSKA (reference sequence). Details on this clonotype: Its target is unknown.

The sequence was obtained from a girl aged 5-17 years with multiple sclerosis. Sequenced: blood. This sequence joins TRBV20-1 and TRBJ2-3; possible D gene TRBD2, 5 bases. CDR3 nucleotides: TGCAGTGCTCCTGAGGTAGCGTCCTTGGATACGCAGTATTTT. This encodes CSAPEVASLDTQYF.